This T cell receptor (beta chain) originates from a study of cytomegalovirus exposure and HLA in healthy donors. About the research overall: Around 200 million T cells yielded approximately 100 million unique TCR beta sequences, as an earlier analysis found.

The V gene lost 4 bases and the J gene lost 3 bases, with 12 bases spanning the gap. The germline V gene has CDR1 MGHRA and CDR2 YSYEKL. The CDR3 covers 14 residues. The donors, nominally healthy at sampling, likely had unrecorded immune exposures. General study findings and limits: Later on, an analysis showed TCR association rates differing by HLA locus, with DRB1 the most and HLA-C the fewest.

Worth noting for this clone: What it binds is unknown.

The PCR had 60 Vbeta and 13 Jbeta primers. Assay used: immunoSEQ multiplex PCR; TCRdb lists only in-frame clones, some missing. Of fewer than 100,000 clones listed, over 65% are singletons. The receptor's source is a man aged 55 to 70 in good health and CMV-seropositive. This rearrangement joins TRBV4-1 to TRBJ2-5, with D tentatively TRBD1 (7 bases). Sequencing was carried out using PBMCs. The CDR3 DNA reads TGCGCCAGCAGCCGGGCAGGGGGGAAAGAGACCCAGTACTTC. Protein: CASSRAGGKETQYF.